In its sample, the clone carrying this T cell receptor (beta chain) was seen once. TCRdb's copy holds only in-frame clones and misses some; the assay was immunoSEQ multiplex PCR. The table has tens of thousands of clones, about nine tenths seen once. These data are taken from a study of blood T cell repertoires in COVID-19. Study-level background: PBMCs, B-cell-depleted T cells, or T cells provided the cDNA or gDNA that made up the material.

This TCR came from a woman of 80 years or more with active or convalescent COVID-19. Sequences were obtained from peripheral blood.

This chain's CDR3 is CASSEGRSFDTQYF. In DNA form, the CDR3 reads TGTGCCAGCAGCGAGGGCCGTTCGTTTGATACGCAGTATTTT. The chain employs TRBV11-2 and TRBJ2-3, with a possible D match to TRBD2 (5 bases). V lost 5 bases and J lost 6, with 15 bases in between. The germline gives CDR1 SGHAT, CDR2 FQNNGV. The CDR3 is made up of 14 amino acids.